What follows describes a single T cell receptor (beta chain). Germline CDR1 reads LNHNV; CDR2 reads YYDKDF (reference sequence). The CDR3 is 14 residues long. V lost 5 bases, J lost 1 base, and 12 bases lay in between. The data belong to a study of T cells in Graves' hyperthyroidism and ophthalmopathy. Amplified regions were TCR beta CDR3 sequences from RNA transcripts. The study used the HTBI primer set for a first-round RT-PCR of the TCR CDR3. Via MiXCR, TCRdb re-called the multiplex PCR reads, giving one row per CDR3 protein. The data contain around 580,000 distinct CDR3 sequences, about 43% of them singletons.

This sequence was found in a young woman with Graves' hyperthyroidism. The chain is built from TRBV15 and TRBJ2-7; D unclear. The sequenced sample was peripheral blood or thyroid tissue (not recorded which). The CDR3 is CATSVPQRSYEQYF. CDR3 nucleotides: TGTGCCACCAGCGTACCCCAGCGATCCTACGAGCAGTACTTC.